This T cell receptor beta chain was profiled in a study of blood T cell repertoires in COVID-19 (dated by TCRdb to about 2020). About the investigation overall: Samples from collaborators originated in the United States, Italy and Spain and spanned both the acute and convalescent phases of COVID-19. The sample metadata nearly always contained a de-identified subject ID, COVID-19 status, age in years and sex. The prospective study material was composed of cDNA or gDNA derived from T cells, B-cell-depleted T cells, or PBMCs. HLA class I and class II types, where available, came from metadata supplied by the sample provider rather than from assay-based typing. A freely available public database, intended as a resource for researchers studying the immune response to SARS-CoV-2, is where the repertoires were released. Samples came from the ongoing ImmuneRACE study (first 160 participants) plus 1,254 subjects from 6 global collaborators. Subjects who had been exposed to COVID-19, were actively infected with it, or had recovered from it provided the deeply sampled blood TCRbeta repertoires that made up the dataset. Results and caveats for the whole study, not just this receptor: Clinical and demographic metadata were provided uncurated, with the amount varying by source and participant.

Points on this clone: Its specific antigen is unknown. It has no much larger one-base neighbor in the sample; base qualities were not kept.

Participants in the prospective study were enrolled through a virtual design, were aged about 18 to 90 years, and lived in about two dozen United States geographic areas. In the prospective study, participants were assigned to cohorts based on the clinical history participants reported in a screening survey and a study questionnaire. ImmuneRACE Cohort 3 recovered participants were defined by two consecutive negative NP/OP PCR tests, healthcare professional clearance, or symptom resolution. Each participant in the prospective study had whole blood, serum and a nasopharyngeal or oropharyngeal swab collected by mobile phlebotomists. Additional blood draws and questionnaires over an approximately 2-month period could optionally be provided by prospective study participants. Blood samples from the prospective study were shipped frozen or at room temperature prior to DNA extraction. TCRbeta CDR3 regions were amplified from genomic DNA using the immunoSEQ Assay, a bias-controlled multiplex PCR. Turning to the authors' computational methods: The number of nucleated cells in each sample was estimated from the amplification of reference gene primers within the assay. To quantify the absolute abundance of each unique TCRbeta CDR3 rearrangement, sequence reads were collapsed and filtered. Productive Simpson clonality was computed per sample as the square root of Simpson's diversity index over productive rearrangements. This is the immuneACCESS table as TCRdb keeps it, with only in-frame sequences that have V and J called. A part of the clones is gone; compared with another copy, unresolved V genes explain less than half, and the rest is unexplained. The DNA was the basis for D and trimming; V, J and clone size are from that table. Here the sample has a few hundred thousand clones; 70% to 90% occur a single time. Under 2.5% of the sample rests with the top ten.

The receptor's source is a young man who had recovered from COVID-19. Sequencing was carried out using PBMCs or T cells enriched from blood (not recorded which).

The nucleotides read TGTGCCAGCAGCCAGTCGGGGGCTGGGGCCAACGTCCTGACTTTC. Its translation reads: CASSQSGAGANVLTF. The sequence is built from TRBV9 and TRBJ2-6; the D gene is perhaps TRBD2, from 6 matching bases. Sequences SGDLS (CDR1) and YYNGEE (CDR2) are obtained from the germline V gene. The junction carries 10 bases between V and J, which are trimmed by 4 bases and 2 bases respectively. Its CDR3 holds 15 amino acids, cysteine through phenylalanine. The CDR3 DNA has 45 bases and is translated from base 1.